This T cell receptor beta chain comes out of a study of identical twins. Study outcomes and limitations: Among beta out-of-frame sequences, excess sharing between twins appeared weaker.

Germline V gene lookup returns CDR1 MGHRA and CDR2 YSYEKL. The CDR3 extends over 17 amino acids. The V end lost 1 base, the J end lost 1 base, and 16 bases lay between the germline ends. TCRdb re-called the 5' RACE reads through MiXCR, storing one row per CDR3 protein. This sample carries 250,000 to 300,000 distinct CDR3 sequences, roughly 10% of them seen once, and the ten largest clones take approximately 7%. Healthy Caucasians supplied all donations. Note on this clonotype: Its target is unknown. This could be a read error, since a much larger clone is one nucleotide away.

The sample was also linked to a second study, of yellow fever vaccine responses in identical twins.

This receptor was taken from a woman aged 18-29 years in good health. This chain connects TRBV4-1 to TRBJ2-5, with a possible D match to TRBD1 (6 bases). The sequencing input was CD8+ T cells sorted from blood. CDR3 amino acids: CASSQVLLTGSQETQYF. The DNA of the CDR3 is TGCGCCAGCAGCCAAGTTCTCTTGACAGGCAGCCAAGAGACCCAGTACTTC.